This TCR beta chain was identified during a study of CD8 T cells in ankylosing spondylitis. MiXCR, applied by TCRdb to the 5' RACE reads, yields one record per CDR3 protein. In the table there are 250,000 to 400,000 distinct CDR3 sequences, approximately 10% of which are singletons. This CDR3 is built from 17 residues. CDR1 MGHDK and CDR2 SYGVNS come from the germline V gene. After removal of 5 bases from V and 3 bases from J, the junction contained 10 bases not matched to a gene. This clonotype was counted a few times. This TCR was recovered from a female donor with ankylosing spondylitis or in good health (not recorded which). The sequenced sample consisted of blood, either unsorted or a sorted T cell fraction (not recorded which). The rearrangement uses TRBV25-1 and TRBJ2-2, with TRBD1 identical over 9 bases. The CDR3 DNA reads TGTGCCAGCAGTCCGCTTATCCGGGACAGGGACACCGGGGAGCTGTTTTTT. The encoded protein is CASSPLIRDRDTGELFF.